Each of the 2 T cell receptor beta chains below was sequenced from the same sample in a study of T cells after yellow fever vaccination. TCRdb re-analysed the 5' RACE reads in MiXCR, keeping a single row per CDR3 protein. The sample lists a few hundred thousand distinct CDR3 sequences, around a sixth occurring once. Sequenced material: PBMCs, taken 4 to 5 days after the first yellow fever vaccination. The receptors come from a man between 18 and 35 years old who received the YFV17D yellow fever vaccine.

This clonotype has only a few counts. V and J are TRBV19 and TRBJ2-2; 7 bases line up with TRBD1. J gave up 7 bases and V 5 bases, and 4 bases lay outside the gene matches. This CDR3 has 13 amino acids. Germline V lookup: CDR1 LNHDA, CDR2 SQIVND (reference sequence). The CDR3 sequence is CASSVPGGGELFF. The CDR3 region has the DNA TGTGCCAGTAGTGTTCCAGGGGGCGGGGAGCTGTTTTTT.

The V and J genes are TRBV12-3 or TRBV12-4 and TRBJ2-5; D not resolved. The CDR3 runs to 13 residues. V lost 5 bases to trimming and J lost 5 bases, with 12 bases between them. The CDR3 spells CASSNNGVETQYF. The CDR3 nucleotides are TGTGCCAGCAGTAATAATGGGGTGGAGACCCAGTACTTC.